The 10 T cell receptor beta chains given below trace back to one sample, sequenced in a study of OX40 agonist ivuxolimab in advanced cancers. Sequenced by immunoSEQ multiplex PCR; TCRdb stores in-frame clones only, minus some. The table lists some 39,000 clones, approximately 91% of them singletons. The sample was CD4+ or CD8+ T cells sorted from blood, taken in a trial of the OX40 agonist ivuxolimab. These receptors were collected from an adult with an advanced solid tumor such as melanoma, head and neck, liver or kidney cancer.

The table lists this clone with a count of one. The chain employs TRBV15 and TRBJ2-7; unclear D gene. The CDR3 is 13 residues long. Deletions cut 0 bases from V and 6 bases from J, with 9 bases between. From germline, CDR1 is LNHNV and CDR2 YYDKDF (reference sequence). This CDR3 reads CATSRDIVSEQYF. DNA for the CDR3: TGTGCCACCAGCAGAGATATCGTTTCCGAGCAGTACTTC.

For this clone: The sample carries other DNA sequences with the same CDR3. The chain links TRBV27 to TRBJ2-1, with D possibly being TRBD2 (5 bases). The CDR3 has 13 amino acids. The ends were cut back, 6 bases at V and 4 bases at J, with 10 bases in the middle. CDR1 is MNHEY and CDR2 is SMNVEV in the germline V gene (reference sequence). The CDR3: CASSLGSYNEQFF. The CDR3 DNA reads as TGTGCCAGCAGCTTAGGGAGTTACAATGAGCAGTTCTTC.

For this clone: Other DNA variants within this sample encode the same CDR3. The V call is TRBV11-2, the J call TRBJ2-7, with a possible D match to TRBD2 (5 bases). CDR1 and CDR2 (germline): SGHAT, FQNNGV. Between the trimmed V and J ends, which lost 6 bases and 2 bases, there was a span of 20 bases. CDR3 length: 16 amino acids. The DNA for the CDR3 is TGTGCCAGCAGTCCTTCTTCCGGACTTAAAACCTACGAGCAGTACTTC. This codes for CASSPSSGLKTYEQYF.

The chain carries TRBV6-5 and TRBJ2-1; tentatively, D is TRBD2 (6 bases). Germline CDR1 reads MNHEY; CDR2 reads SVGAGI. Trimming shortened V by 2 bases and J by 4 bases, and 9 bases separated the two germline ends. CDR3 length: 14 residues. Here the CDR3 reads CASSYGGTYNEQFF. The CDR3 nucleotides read TGTGCCAGCAGTTACGGCGGGACGTACAATGAGCAGTTCTTC.

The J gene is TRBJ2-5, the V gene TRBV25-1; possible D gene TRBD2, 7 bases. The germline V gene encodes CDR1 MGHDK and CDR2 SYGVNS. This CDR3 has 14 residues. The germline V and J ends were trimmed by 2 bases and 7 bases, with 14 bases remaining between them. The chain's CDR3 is CASSEPTGRGTQYF. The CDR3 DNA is TGTGCCAGCAGTGAACCTACAGGGAGGGGGACCCAGTACTTC.

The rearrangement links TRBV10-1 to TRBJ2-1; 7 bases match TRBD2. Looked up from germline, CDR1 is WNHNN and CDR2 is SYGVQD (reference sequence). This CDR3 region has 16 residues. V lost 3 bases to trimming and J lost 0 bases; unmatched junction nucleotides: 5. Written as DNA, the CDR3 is TGCGCCAGCAGTGACCTAGCGGCAGGCTCCTACAATGAGCAGTTCTTC. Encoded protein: CASSDLAAGSYNEQFF.

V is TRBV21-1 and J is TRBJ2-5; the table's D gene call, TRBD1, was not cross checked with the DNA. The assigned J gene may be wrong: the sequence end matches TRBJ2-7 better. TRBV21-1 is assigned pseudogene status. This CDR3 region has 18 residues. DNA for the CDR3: TGTGCCAGCAGCACCGCAGTCCGGGCCGGGACAGGGCCCCACGAGCAGTACTTC. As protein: CASSTAVRAGTGPHEQYF.

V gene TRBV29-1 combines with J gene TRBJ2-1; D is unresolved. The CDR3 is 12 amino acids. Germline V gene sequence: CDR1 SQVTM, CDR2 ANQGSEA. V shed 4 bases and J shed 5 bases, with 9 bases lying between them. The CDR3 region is CSVVNRHNEQFF. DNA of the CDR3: TGCAGCGTTGTGAACCGCCACAATGAGCAGTTCTTC.

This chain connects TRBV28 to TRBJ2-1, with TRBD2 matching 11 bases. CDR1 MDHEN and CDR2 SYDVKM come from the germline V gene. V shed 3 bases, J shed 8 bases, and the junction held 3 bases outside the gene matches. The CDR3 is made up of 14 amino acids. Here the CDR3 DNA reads TGTGCCAGCAGTTTTAGCGGGAGGGCTGATGAGCAGTTCTTC. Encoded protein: CASSFSGRADEQFF. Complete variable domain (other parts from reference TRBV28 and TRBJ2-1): DVKVTQSSRYLVKRTGEKVFLECVQDMDHENMFWYRQDPGLGLRLIYFSYDVKMKEKGDIPEGYSVSREKKERFSLILESASTNQTSMYLCASSFSGRADEQFFGPGTRLTVL.

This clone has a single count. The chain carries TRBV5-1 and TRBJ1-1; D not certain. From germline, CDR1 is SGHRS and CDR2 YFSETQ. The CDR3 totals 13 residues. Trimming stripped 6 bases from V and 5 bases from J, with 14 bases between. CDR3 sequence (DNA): TGCGCCAGCATCAACAGCTTAGGAACTGAAGCTTTCTTT. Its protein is CASINSLGTEAFF.